This is a list of T cell receptor beta chains from one sample in a study of blood T cell repertoires in COVID-19. Profiling relied on immunoSEQ multiplex PCR, and the TCRdb table lists in-frame clones only, not all of them. The data contain about 500,000 clones, roughly 89% of them singletons. What was sequenced was peripheral blood. The receptors here all came from a man between 18 and 29 years old with COVID-19, enrolled during active disease. The CDR3 runs from the conserved cysteine through the conserved F or W. A D gene is named only where the DNA matches it firmly.

J	V	D	CDR3	DNA
TRBJ1-3	TRBV6-5	TRBD1	CASRDRGRGNTIYF	TGTGCCAGCAGGGACAGGGGGCGCGGAAACACCATATATTTT
TRBJ2-5	TRBV6-1	TRBD1	CASSALRQGWKQETQYF	TGTGCCAGCAGTGCCCTCCGACAGGGGTGGAAACAAGAGACCCAGTACTTC
TRBJ2-7	TRBV3-1/TRBV3-2	NA	CASSQEADSSYEQYF	TGTGCCAGCAGCCAAGAGGCGGACTCTTCCTACGAGCAGTACTTC
TRBJ2-2	TRBV13	TRBD2	CASSLSLSSGSTGELFF	TGTGCCAGCAGCTTGTCCTTAAGTAGCGGGAGCACCGGGGAGCTGTTTTTT
TRBJ1-2	TRBV5-8	NA	CASSFAGAYDYGYTF	TGTGCCAGCAGCTTTGCAGGGGCCTACGACTATGGCTACACCTTC
TRBJ1-1	TRBV11-2	NA	CASSYREAEAFF	TGTGCCAGCAGCTATCGGGAAGCTGAAGCTTTCTTT
TRBJ2-3	TRBV2	TRBD1	CASSEYNTGTVVQGTQYF	TGTGCCAGCAGTGAGTATAATACCGGGACAGTAGTCCAAGGTACGCAGTATTTT
TRBJ1-2	TRBV2	TRBD1	CASSSGDREKSNYGYTF	TGTGCCAGCAGTTCGGGGGACAGGGAAAAGTCTAACTATGGCTACACCTTC
TRBJ1-6	TRBV5-4	NA	CASSAPRDLHF	TGTGCCAGCAGCGCCCCCCGGGACCTCCACTTT
TRBJ2-6	TRBV5-6	TRBD1	CASSSTGYGANVLTF	TGTGCCAGCAGCTCGACAGGGTACGGGGCCAACGTCCTGACTTTC
TRBJ1-2	TRBV4-1	TRBD1	CASSQEGQGANYGYTF	TGCGCCAGCAGCCAAGAGGGACAGGGAGCTAACTATGGCTACACCTTC
TRBJ2-3	TRBV6-5	NA	CASSYAGKDTQYF	TGTGCCAGCAGTTACGCAGGGAAAGATACGCAGTATTTT
TRBJ2-2	TRBV11-2	TRBD2	CASSLSREGTGELFF	TGTGCCAGCAGCTTATCCAGGGAGGGCACCGGGGAGCTGTTTTTT
TRBJ2-7	TRBV10-1	TRBD2	CASSDNSGRANSYEQYF	TGCGCCAGCAGTGATAATAGCGGGAGGGCCAACTCCTACGAGCAGTACTTC
TRBJ1-5	TRBV30	NA	CAWRSQGNQPQHF	TGTGCCTGGAGGTCACAGGGCAATCAGCCCCAGCATTTT
TRBJ2-6	TRBV12-3/TRBV12-4	NA	CASSSLGANVLTF	TGTGCCAGCAGTTCCCTCGGGGCCAACGTCCTGACTTTC
TRBJ2-3	TRBV6-5	NA	CASSYERGTDTQYF	TGTGCCAGCAGTTATGAGAGGGGGACAGATACGCAGTATTTT
TRBJ2-7	TRBV5-1	TRBD2	CASSLVSSGIIYEQYF	TGCGCCAGCAGCTTGGTCTCTAGCGGTATTATCTACGAGCAGTACTTC
TRBJ1-6	TRBV30	NA	CAWSVRGFNSPLHF	TGTGCCTGGAGTGTACGAGGGTTTAATTCACCCCTCCACTTT
TRBJ2-3	TRBV18	TRBD2	CASSSRISLAGGVSEDTQYF	TGTGCCAGCTCATCCCGAATATCGCTAGCGGGAGGCGTGAGCGAAGATACGCAGTATTTT
TRBJ2-1	TRBV3-1/TRBV3-2	TRBD2	CASSELAVGYNEQFF	TGTGCCAGCAGCGAACTAGCGGTGGGATACAATGAGCAGTTCTTC
TRBJ2-1	TRBV11-2	TRBD2	CASSPLTPGLGSYNEQFF	TGTGCCAGCAGCCCCCTTACCCCGGGACTAGGCTCCTACAATGAGCAGTTCTTC
TRBJ2-5	TRBV5-4	NA	CASSPRLVEGETQYF	TGTGCCAGCAGCCCACGACTAGTAGAGGGGGAGACCCAGTACTTC
TRBJ1-1	TRBV6-1	NA	CASSEWGVMNTEAFF	TGTGCCAGCAGTGAATGGGGGGTTATGAACACTGAAGCTTTCTTT
TRBJ2-7	TRBV5-1	TRBD1	CASSPDGDRVYEQYF	TGCGCCAGCAGCCCCGATGGGGACAGGGTCTACGAGCAGTACTTC
TRBJ2-2	TRBV11-3	NA	CASSLVQNTGELFF	TGTGCCAGCAGCTTAGTCCAGAACACCGGGGAGCTGTTTTTT
TRBJ1-4	TRBV25-1	TRBD1	CASSLGQEADGGEKLFF	TGTGCCAGCAGTCTGGGACAGGAGGCCGACGGGGGTGAAAAACTGTTTTTT
TRBJ1-1	TRBV6-5	TRBD1	CASRDREVANTEAFF	TGTGCCAGCAGAGACAGGGAAGTAGCCAACACTGAAGCTTTCTTT
TRBJ1-5	TRBV7-8	NA	CASSNLGGGGNQPQHF	TGTGCCAGCAGTAACTTGGGAGGTGGGGGCAATCAGCCCCAGCATTTT
TRBJ2-5	TRBV6-1	NA	CASSEVLGGIQETQYF	TGTGCCAGCAGTGAAGTCCTCGGAGGTATCCAAGAGACCCAGTACTTC
TRBJ1-2	TRBV29-1	TRBD1	CSVPGQGIGYTF	TGCAGCGTCCCGGGACAGGGGATTGGCTACACCTTC
TRBJ1-5	TRBV5-5	TRBD1	CASSLGIIQGGNQPQHF	TGTGCCAGCAGCTTGGGGATAATACAGGGGGGGAATCAGCCCCAGCATTTT
TRBJ2-1	TRBV27	NA	CASSLFPTSTEQFF	TGTGCCAGCAGTTTATTCCCAACTAGCACTGAGCAGTTCTTC
TRBJ1-1	TRBV19	NA	CASSIRTTGKEAFF	TGTGCCAGTAGTATTAGGACTACTGGGAAAGAAGCTTTCTTT
TRBJ1-1	TRBV28	NA	CASTPTSGQGDTEAFF	TGTGCCAGCACCCCTACGTCCGGGCAGGGTGACACTGAAGCTTTCTTT
TRBJ1-5	TRBV18	TRBD1	CASSPTDRGDNQPQHF	TGTGCCAGCTCACCCACCGACAGGGGAGACAATCAGCCCCAGCATTTT
TRBJ1-5	TRBV19	TRBD1	CASSIDGTGARGGQPQHF	TGTGCCAGTAGTATTGATGGGACAGGGGCACGCGGTGGTCAGCCCCAGCATTTT
TRBJ1-1	TRBV7-8	TRBD1	CASTRDSHLNTEAFF	TGTGCCAGCACCCGGGACAGCCACTTGAACACTGAAGCTTTCTTT